This T cell receptor (beta chain) was sequenced for a study of blood T cell repertoires in COVID-19. Germline V gene lookup returns CDR1 SGHTA and CDR2 FQGNSA. The CDR3 consists of 15 residues. V lost 6 bases and J lost 7, with 19 bases in between. Method: immunoSEQ multiplex PCR; TCRdb's copy keeps in-frame clones and lacks some. This repertoire shows 330,000 or so clones, roughly nine tenths found once; its top ten account for 15% to 20%. This TCR derives from a woman aged 25 to 39 who had recovered from COVID-19. The sequenced material came from PBMCs or T cells enriched from blood (not recorded which). J is TRBJ1-5 and V is TRBV7-2, with D possibly TRBD1 on 5 matching bases. This CDR3 reads CASSTVAGSGQPQHF. The CDR3 DNA is TGTGCCAGCAGTACCGTGGCAGGGTCCGGCCAGCCCCAGCATTTT.